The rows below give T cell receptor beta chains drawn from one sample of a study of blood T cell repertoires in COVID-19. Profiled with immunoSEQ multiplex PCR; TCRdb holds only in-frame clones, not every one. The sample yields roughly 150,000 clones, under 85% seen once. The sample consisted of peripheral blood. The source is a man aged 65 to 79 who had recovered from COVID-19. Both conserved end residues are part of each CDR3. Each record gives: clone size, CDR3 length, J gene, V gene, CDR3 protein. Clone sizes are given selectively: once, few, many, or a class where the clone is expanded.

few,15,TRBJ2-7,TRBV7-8,CASSFLAGVNYEQYF
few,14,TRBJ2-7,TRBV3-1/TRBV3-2,CASSQGRGSYEQYF
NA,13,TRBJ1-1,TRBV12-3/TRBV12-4,CASSRTGDAEAFF
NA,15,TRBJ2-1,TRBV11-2,CASSLMGRGDNEQFF
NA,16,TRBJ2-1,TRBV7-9,CASSSSTRHSYNEQFF
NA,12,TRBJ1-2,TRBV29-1,CSVVAADYGYTF
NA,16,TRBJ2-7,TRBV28,CASSLLGLAGSYEQYF
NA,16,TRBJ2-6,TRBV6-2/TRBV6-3,CASSSRGFPGANVLTF
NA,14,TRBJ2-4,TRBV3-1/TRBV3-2,CASSQGTGINIQYF
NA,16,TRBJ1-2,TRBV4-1,CASSQGGGRGPYGYTF
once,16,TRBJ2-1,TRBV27,CASSLSQAGPYNEQFF
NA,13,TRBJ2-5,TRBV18,CASSPLSQETQYF
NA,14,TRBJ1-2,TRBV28,CASSLSGGAYGYTF
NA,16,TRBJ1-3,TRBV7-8,CASSLVSRGSGNTIYF
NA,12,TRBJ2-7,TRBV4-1,CAGVTGLYEQYF
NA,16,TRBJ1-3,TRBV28,CASSFIGARAGNTIYF
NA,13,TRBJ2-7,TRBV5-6,CASSLGQAGEQYF
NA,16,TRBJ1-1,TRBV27,CASSPTKGQGNTEAFF
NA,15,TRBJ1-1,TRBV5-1,CASSLVTVTNTEAFF
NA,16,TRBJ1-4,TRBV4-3,CASSQRSDRANEKLFF
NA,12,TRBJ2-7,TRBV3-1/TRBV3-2,CASSLTGFEQYF
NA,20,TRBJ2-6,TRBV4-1,CASSQPVRRGSSSGANVLTF
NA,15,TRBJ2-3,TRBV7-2,CASSPLTGTSYFQYF
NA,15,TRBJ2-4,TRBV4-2,CASSEPQGTGDIQYF
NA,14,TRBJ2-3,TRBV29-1,CSAFTGQSKDTQYF